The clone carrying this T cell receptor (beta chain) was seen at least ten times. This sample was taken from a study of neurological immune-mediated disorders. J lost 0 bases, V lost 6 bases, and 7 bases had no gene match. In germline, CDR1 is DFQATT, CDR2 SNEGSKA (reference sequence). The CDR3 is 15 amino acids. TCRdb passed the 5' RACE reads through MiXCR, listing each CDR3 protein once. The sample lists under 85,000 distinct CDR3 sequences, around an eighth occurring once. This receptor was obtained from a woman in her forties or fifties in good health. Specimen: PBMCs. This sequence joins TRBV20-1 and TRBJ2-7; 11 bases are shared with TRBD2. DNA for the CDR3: TGCAGTGCCACCGGACTAGCGGGTACCTCCTACGAGCAGTACTTC. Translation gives CSATGLAGTSYEQYF.